The clone carrying this T cell receptor (beta chain) came up a few times. The data belong to a study of T cell responses to AZD1222 COVID-19 vaccine. Assay used: immunoSEQ multiplex PCR; TCRdb lists only in-frame clones, some missing. In the table there are approximately 100,000 clones, about 95% of which are singletons. Trimming cost V 4 bases and J 5 bases; bases outside gene matches: 2. The germline gives CDR1 SNHLY, CDR2 FYNNEI. This CDR3 has 15 amino acids. This clonotype was obtained from an adult in good health. The chain recombines TRBV2 with TRBJ2-7, with 16 bases matching TRBD2. The sequencing here drew on peripheral blood, taken on day 0 of AZD1222 vaccination. For the CDR3, the DNA is TGTGCCAGCAGTGGAGGGACTAGCGGGAGGGACGAGCAGTACTTC. Its protein product is CASSGGTSGRDEQYF.